These T cell receptor beta chains were read from a single sample in a study of blood T cell repertoires in COVID-19. The method was immunoSEQ multiplex PCR; TCRdb's version includes in-frame clones alone and lacks a portion of them. The repertoire holds approximately 400,000 clones, with 88% as singletons. Sequencing was carried out using PBMCs or T cells enriched from blood (not recorded which). Source of these receptors: a woman aged 18-30 years who had recovered from COVID-19. The CDR3 runs from the conserved cysteine through the conserved F or W. D genes are given only for firm matches. Part of the rows lack a size; the others show once, few, many or a class for expanded clones.

14	-	TRBV4-1	TRBJ1-6	-	CASSQGEGYSPLHF	TGCGCCAGCAGCCAAGGGGAGGGTTATTCACCCCTCCACTTT
14	-	TRBV29-1	TRBJ1-2	once	CSVEEAGGGYGYTF	TGCAGCGTTGAAGAGGCGGGGGGTGGATATGGCTACACCTTC
14	-	TRBV5-5	TRBJ1-2	-	CASSPTQGNYGYTF	TGTGCCAGCAGTCCGACACAGGGTAACTATGGCTACACCTTC
17	TRBD2	TRBV13	TRBJ2-7	-	CASSYGTSGGSSYEQYF	TGTGCCAGCAGCTACGGGACTAGCGGGGGGAGCTCCTACGAGCAGTACTTC
13	TRBD1	TRBV30	TRBJ1-5	-	CAWGTGGYQPQHF	TGTGCCTGGGGGACAGGGGGATATCAGCCCCAGCATTTT
15	-	TRBV6-5	TRBJ2-2	-	CASSRDIGHTGELFF	TGTGCCAGCAGTCGGGACATCGGACACACCGGGGAGCTGTTTTTT
12	-	TRBV2	TRBJ1-1	-	CASSGGPTEAFF	TGTGCCAGCAGTGGGGGGCCTACTGAAGCTTTCTTT
13	-	TRBV11-2	TRBJ1-5	-	CASSFGWEQPQHF	TGTGCCAGCAGCTTTGGGTGGGAGCAGCCCCAGCATTTT
14	-	TRBV30	TRBJ2-7	-	CAWRRGESSYEQYF	TGTGCCTGGAGAAGGGGCGAAAGCTCCTACGAGCAGTACTTC
14	-	TRBV18	TRBJ1-3	once	CASSPGHPGNTIYF	TGTGCCAGCTCACCGGGGCATCCTGGAAACACCATATATTTT
12	-	TRBV6-1	TRBJ1-1	few	CASSEGANEAFF	TGTGCCAGCAGTGAGGGGGCAAATGAAGCTTTCTTT
12	TRBD1	TRBV4-1	TRBJ2-1	-	CASQGTANEQFF	TGCGCCAGCCAGGGGACAGCCAATGAGCAGTTCTTC
17	-	TRBV9	TRBJ2-3	-	CASSPRGAPVSTDTQYF	TGTGCCAGCAGCCCCCGTGGGGCCCCAGTTAGCACAGATACGCAGTATTTT
14	TRBD1	TRBV27	TRBJ1-2	-	CASRNTGAVSGYTF	TGTGCCAGCAGAAACACAGGGGCCGTCAGTGGCTACACCTTC
13	-	TRBV5-5	TRBJ2-1	-	CASSPAYSNEQFF	TGTGCCAGCAGCCCCGCATACTCCAATGAGCAGTTCTTC
16	-	TRBV5-4	TRBJ1-2	once	CASSLYRGSGNYGYTF	TGTGCCAGCAGCTTGTATAGGGGGAGTGGGAACTATGGCTACACCTTC
16	-	TRBV9	TRBJ2-2	-	CASSVGAGGITGELFF	TGTGCCAGCAGCGTAGGGGCAGGGGGGATAACCGGGGAGCTGTTTTTT
15	-	TRBV6-4	TRBJ2-1	-	CASSPQGGGNNEQFF	TGTGCCAGCAGCCCGCAAGGGGGTGGGAACAATGAGCAGTTCTTC
13	-	TRBV20-1	TRBJ1-2	once	CSASVVRDYGYTF	TGCAGTGCTAGTGTGGTCCGGGACTATGGCTACACCTTC
15	TRBD1	TRBV9	TRBJ2-2	-	CASFRGPSNTGELFF	TGTGCCAGCTTCAGGGGGCCATCGAACACCGGGGAGCTGTTTTTT
13	-	TRBV7-9	TRBJ2-7	-	CASSLDGQTEQYF	TGTGCCAGCAGCTTAGACGGACAGACCGAGCAGTACTTC
14	-	TRBV4-1	TRBJ1-5	-	CASSHREAIQPQHF	TGCGCCAGCAGCCATCGAGAGGCAATTCAGCCCCAGCATTTT
14	-	TRBV28	TRBJ2-7	-	CASSPPGHSYEQYF	TGTGCCAGCAGTCCCCCGGGACATTCCTACGAGCAGTACTTC
15	TRBD1	TRBV14	TRBJ1-2	-	CASSQDRGRVYGYTF	TGTGCCAGCAGCCAGGACAGGGGGCGCGTTTATGGCTACACCTTC
16	TRBD1	TRBV6-6	TRBJ1-3	-	CASRKTGTGGRNTIYF	TGTGCCAGCAGGAAGACGGGGACAGGGGGCCGAAACACCATATATTTT
15	-	TRBV4-3	TRBJ2-5	-	CASSQGALRGETQYF	TGCGCCAGCAGCCAAGGGGCACTCAGGGGAGAGACCCAGTACTTC
14	-	TRBV30	TRBJ1-3	-	CAFARGGTGNTIYF	TGTGCCTTCGCCAGGGGCGGTACTGGAAACACCATATATTTT
15	-	TRBV7-2	TRBJ1-3	-	CASSLRRSSGNTIYF	TGTGCCAGCAGCTTACGCAGGTCCTCTGGAAACACCATATATTTT
18	TRBD1	TRBV27	TRBJ1-2	-	CASSLYYFGTGADYGYTF	TGTGCCAGCAGTTTATATTATTTCGGGACAGGGGCGGACTATGGCTACACCTTC